The entry that follows covers one T cell receptor (beta chain) sequence. This sample was included in a study of blood T cell repertoires in COVID-19. Overall study: PBMCs, B-cell-depleted T cells, or T cells provided the cDNA or gDNA that made up the material.

In the original workflow: The authors estimated nucleated cell counts from reference gene primer amplification. TCRdb keeps only in-frame clones here, not all; method: immunoSEQ multiplex PCR. Clone size and V and J calls were adopted from that table, with D and trimming inferred from the DNA. The table lists some 170,000 clones, 75% to 85% of them singletons. What was sequenced was PBMCs or T cells enriched from blood (not recorded which). The TCR originated in a man aged 50 to 60 who had recovered from COVID-19.

The CDR3 is CASGSRALYEQYF. CDR3 DNA: TGTGCTAGTGGTTCCAGGGCTCTCTACGAGCAGTACTTC. The chain recombines TRBV12-5 with TRBJ2-7, with D possibly being TRBD1 (5 bases). Germline CDR1 is LGHNT and CDR2 is FRNRAP. The CDR3 runs to 13 residues. Deletions cut 4 bases from V and 3 bases from J, with 10 bases between.